This T cell receptor (beta chain) was recorded in a study of blood T cell repertoires in COVID-19 (dated by TCRdb to 2019 to 2021). Notes on the research overall: The collaborator samples originated in the United States, Italy and Spain and spanned the acute and convalescent phases of COVID-19. The material from the prospective study consisted of cDNA or gDNA derived from T cells, B-cell-depleted T cells, or PBMCs. Subjects who had been exposed to COVID-19, were actively infected with it, or had recovered from it provided the deeply sampled blood TCRbeta repertoires that made up the dataset. The repertoires were released in a freely available public database intended as a resource for research on the immune response to SARS-CoV-2. The samples were drawn from two sources: the first 160 participants of the ongoing ImmuneRACE study, and some 1,300 subjects contributed by 6 global collaborators. Nearly every sample came with metadata listing a de-identified subject ID, COVID-19 status, age in years and sex. Where available, HLA class I and class II types were obtained from metadata supplied by the sample provider rather than from assay-based typing.

Notes on this clone: The antigen this receptor binds is unknown. Per-base qualities were not stored, and no clone one base away is much larger.

The paper as a whole reports these results and caveats: The amount of clinical and demographic metadata varied by source and participant and was provided uncurated.

Participants in the prospective study were enrolled through a virtual design, were aged about 18 to 100 years, and lived in about two dozen United States geographic areas. To assign participants to cohorts, the prospective study relied on clinical history that participants themselves reported in a screening survey and a study questionnaire. Exposed participants had been in contact, within 2 weeks of entering the study, with a person who had a PCR-confirmed or clinician-diagnosed case of COVID-19. In the prospective study, whole blood, serum and a nasopharyngeal or oropharyngeal swab were collected from each participant by mobile phlebotomists. Additional blood draws and questionnaires over an approximately two-month period could optionally be provided by prospective study participants. Before DNA extraction, blood samples from the prospective study were shipped at room temperature or frozen. TCRbeta CDR3 regions were amplified from genomic DNA using the immunoSEQ Assay, a bias-controlled multiplex PCR. Per the original workflow: The number of nucleated cells in each sample was estimated by amplification of reference gene primers within the assay. Sequence reads were collapsed and filtered to measure the absolute abundance of every unique TCRbeta CDR3 rearrangement. For each sample, productive Simpson clonality was calculated as the square root of Simpson's diversity index over productive rearrangements. Here the immuneACCESS table is served through TCRdb, limited to in-frame sequences with V and J called. Missing clones are a known gap in these copies; in checked studies unresolved V genes cover under half, and the rest lacks a known reason. V and J calls and clone size are copied from that table; D and trimming were computed from the DNA. In all, the sample holds around 400,000 clones, and roughly 84% of those were seen once. 1.4% of the sample goes to the ten largest clones.

The specimen was PBMCs or T cells enriched from blood (not recorded which). The sequence derives from a woman aged 18-29 years who had been exposed to COVID-19.

The CDR3 region has the sequence CASSELIWGQANLNEQFF. The nucleotide sequence is TGTGCCAGCAGTGAGCTTATTTGGGGACAGGCGAATTTGAATGAGCAGTTCTTC. The chain links TRBV2 with TRBJ2-1, with 8 central nucleotides matching TRBD1. Trimming removed 3 bases from V and 7 bases from J; the gene matches leave 17 bases unexplained. CDR1 and CDR2 were assigned from the germline V gene as SNHLY and FYNNEI. Inclusive of the bounding cysteine and phenylalanine, the CDR3 is 18 residues long. The kept DNA is CDR3 alone, 54 bases in frame from the first base.